This T cell receptor (beta chain) is from a study of graft-versus-host responses after intestinal transplantation. For the study at large: Recipients obtained multivisceral, liver-intestinal, or isolated intestinal transplants.

Sequencing used immunoSEQ multiplex PCR; TCRdb keeps in-frame clones, though not all of them. The repertoire holds more than 12,000 clones, with around three fifths as singletons. Intraepithelial and lamina propria lymphocytes were released after the graft tissue was processed. This clone was recorded a few times. CDR1 and CDR2 from the germline V gene are MRHNA and SNTAGT. The ends lost 3 bases at V and 4 bases at J; junction bases unmatched: 7. This CDR3 region has 15 residues. This clonotype was sampled from a human patient who received an intestinal transplant, so some T cells may come from the graft donor. Sequenced material: ileum tissue, taken 524 days after transplant. The V call is TRBV6-4, the J call TRBJ2-3; 7 bases map to TRBD2. The CDR3 DNA reads TGTGCCAGCAGTGAGACTAGCTCCAACGCAGATACGCAGTATTTT. Encoded protein: CASSETSSNADTQYF.